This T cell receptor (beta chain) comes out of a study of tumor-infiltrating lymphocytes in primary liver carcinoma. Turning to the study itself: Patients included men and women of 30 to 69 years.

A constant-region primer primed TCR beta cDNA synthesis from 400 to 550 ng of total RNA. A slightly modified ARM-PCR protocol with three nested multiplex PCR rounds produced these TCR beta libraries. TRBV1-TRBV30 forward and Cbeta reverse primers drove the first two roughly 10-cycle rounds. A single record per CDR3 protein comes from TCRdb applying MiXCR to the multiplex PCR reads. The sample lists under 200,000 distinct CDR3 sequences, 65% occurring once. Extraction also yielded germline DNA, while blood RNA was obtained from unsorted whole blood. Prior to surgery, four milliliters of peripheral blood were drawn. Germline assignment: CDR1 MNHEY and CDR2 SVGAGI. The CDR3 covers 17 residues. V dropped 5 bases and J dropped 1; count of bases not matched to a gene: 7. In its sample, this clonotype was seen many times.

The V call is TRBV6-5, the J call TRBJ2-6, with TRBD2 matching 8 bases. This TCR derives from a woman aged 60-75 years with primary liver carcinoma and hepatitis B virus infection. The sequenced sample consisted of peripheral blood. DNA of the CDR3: TGTGCCAGCAGTATAACGGGGACTAGGTCTGGGGCCAACGTCCTGACTTTC. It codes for CASSITGTRSGANVLTF.